One sample yielded the 25 T cell receptor beta chains listed below, sequenced in a study of T-cell memory formation after mild COVID-19. TCRdb re-called the 5' RACE reads through MiXCR, storing one row per CDR3 protein. The sample holds 250,000 to 300,000 distinct CDR3 sequences, around 15% seen once. Specimen: PBMCs or a T cell subset sorted from them (not recorded which). The receptors shown here come from a man aged 18 to 29 who had mild COVID-19 (a few samples of this study predate the infection). Cell type and time point are not known.

This clonotype was recorded many times. The rearrangement links TRBV27 to TRBJ2-1, with 11 positions matching TRBD2. V lost 5 bases and J lost 7; bases outside the gene matches: 10. CDR3 length: 16 amino acids. Germline CDR1 reads MNHEY; CDR2 reads SMNVEV (reference sequence). The DNA of the CDR3 is TGTGCCAGCAGTCCAACATCGACTAGCGGGGCAAATGAGCAGTTCTTC. As protein: CASSPTSTSGANEQFF.

The chain links TRBV24-1 to TRBJ2-5, with no clear D. This CDR3 is built from 14 residues. The germline V gene encodes CDR1 KGHDR and CDR2 SFDVKD. V dropped 0 bases and J dropped 4 bases, with 8 bases sitting between them. The CDR3 DNA reads TGTGCCACCAGTGATTTGCGTTCGGGAGAGACCCAGTACTTC. Its protein is CATSDLRSGETQYF.

This chain uses TRBV24-1 with TRBJ1-2, with 9 bases identical to TRBD1. CDR1 and CDR2 (germline): KGHDR, SFDVKD. The V segment lost 4 bases and the J segment 8 bases; nucleotides outside the gene matches: 7. This CDR3 region has 14 residues. The CDR3: CATSDPGQGGGYTF. CDR3 coding DNA: TGTGCCACCAGTGACCCGGGACAGGGTGGCGGCTACACCTTC.

CDR3 DNA: TGTGCCAGCAGCCCCAACGGGGGGCCCGGGGAGCTGTTTTTT. Translating it yields CASSPNGGPGELFF. This chain uses TRBV6-2 or TRBV6-3 with TRBJ2-2, with D perhaps TRBD2 (7 bases). The CDR3 spans 14 residues. Looked up from germline, CDR1 is MNHEY and CDR2 is SVGEGT. V lost 6 bases and J 6 bases, leaving 14 bases between the germline ends.

The V call is TRBV12-3 or TRBV12-4, the J call TRBJ2-3, with D uncertain. V lost 7 bases to trimming and J lost 1 base, with 9 bases between them. This CDR3 is 13 amino acids long. CDR3 nucleotide sequence: TGTGCCAGCATAGAACAGCGCACAGATACGCAGTATTTT. Translation gives CASIEQRTDTQYF.

The chain has TRBV7-8 and TRBJ2-7, with unresolved D. This CDR3 is 15 amino acids long. Germline CDR1 and CDR2: SGHVS and FQNEAQ. V gave up 5 bases and J gave up 2 bases, with 16 bases separating them. The CDR3 DNA follows: TGTGCCAGCAGCCCAGCACTCGGGTCCACCTACGAGCAGTACTTC. Its translation: CASSPALGSTYEQYF.

The rearrangement joins TRBV19 to TRBJ1-5; a weak D match, TRBD1 (5 bases). The CDR3 has 13 amino acids. Germline V gene sequence: CDR1 LNHDA, CDR2 SQIVND (reference sequence). V was shortened by 9 bases and J by 2 bases, with 11 bases between the two germline ends. CDR3: CASAGTGNQPQHF. CDR3 DNA sequence: TGTGCCAGCGCTGGGACGGGCAATCAGCCCCAGCATTTT.

J is TRBJ2-7 and V is TRBV6-2 or TRBV6-3, with D possibly being TRBD1 (5 bases). Germline V gene sequence: CDR1 MNHEY, CDR2 SVGEGT. The CDR3 loop spans 12 amino acids. Trimming removed 4 bases from V and 6 bases from J, with 10 bases in between. CDR3 nucleotides: TGTGCCAGCAGTTCCATGGGGCGCGAGCAGTACGTC. Residues: CASSSMGREQYV.

This clonotype was counted between two and nine times. This sequence joins TRBV6-5 and TRBJ2-2; possibly TRBD2 for D (6 bases). Germline assignment: CDR1 MNHEY and CDR2 SVGAGI. V was shortened by 0 bases and J by 6 bases, with 20 bases between the two germline ends. This CDR3 is 18 amino acids long. The CDR3 sequence: CASSYSSDPAGKAGELFF. The CDR3 bases are TGTGCCAGCAGTTACTCTAGTGACCCCGCGGGGAAGGCCGGGGAGCTGTTTTTT.

The genes are TRBV7-2 and TRBJ1-5; D uncertain. The CDR3 totals 14 residues. The V gene's germline CDR1 is SGHTA and CDR2 FQGNSA. Trimming removed 1 base from V and 0 bases from J, with 4 bases in between. CDR3 loop: CASSLDYSNQPQHF. The CDR3 nucleotides read TGTGCCAGCAGCTTAGATTATAGCAATCAGCCCCAGCATTTT.

This clonotype was observed a few times. The CDR3 sequence is CASSFGSGTGAFRPLHF. Here the CDR3 DNA reads TGTGCCAGCAGTTTTGGATCCGGGACAGGGGCTTTTCGGCCCCTCCACTTT. V is TRBV12-3 or TRBV12-4 and J is TRBJ1-6; 10 bases agree with TRBD1. The CDR3 totals 17 residues. J was trimmed by 13 bases and V by 3 bases; bases with no gene match: 15.

This clonotype was observed a few times. This rearrangement joins TRBV6-2 or TRBV6-3 to TRBJ2-3; D gene uncertain. This CDR3 region has 13 residues. Per germline, CDR1 MNHEY and CDR2 SVGEGT. Trimming left V 7 bases short and J 8 bases short, with 16 bases between. Here the CDR3 DNA reads TGTGCCAGCACCCTTGACCGGTACGCTACGCAGTATTTT. This gives the protein CASTLDRYATQYF.

V and J are TRBV9 and TRBJ2-3; D may be TRBD2 (5 bases). Germline CDR1 is SGDLS and CDR2 is YYNGEE. The ends were cut back, 3 bases at V and 8 bases at J, with 22 bases in the middle. The CDR3 has 16 residues. CDR3 nucleotides: TGTGCCAGCAGCGCCCGGAGCGGAGATATCACGGGTACGCAGTATTTT. Translation gives CASSARSGDITGTQYF.

The table lists this clonotype with a few counts. One end of the junction varies from germline; a read error may be responsible. The chain employs TRBV7-9 and TRBJ1-2, with TRBD1 matching over 7 bases. Germline CDR1 reads SEHNR; CDR2 reads FQNEAQ (reference sequence). There are 12 residues in the CDR3. The CDR3 DNA reads TGTGCCAGCAGGCCAGGGACAGCTCCTATTAGATTC. This translates into CASRPGTAPIRF. The variable domain in full, completed from reference TRBV7-9 and TRBJ1-2, reads DTGVSQNPRHKITKRGQNVTFRCDPISEHNRLYWYRQTLGQGPEFLTYFQNEAQLEKSRLLSDRFSAERPKGSFSTLEIQRTEQGDSAMYLCASRPGTAPIRFGSGTRLTVV.

The genes are TRBV5-1 and TRBJ1-1; D uncertain. The CDR3 length is 15 residues. Between the trimmed V and J ends, which lost 7 bases and 3 bases, there was a span of 19 bases. The germline V gene has CDR1 SGHRS and CDR2 YFSETQ. The CDR3 coding sequence is TGCGCCAGCGCCGAGACGAACCCCCGAGACACTGAAGCTTTCTTT. It codes for CASAETNPRDTEAFF.

This clonotype was counted ten times or more. The V gene is TRBV12-3 or TRBV12-4, the J gene TRBJ2-5; the match to TRBD1 covers 9 bases. The CDR3 extends over 15 amino acids. With 5 bases clipped from V and 1 base from J, the junction kept 5 bases outside the gene matches. The CDR3 is CASSPRDRVQETQYF. In DNA form, the CDR3 reads TGTGCCAGCAGTCCCCGGGACAGGGTCCAAGAGACCCAGTACTTC.

This clonotype was picked up a small number of times. The rearrangement links TRBV5-1 to TRBJ1-6; D call uncertain. CDR3 size: 13 residues. Per germline, CDR1 SGHRS and CDR2 YFSETQ. V shed 4 bases and J shed 7 bases, with 9 bases lying between them. CDR3 DNA: TGCGCCAGCAGCGAGTACGGAAATTCACCCCTCCACTTT. It codes for CASSEYGNSPLHF.

V and J are TRBV4-3 and TRBJ2-3; D unresolved. The CDR3 totals 15 residues. The ends were cut back, 1 base at V and 0 bases at J, with 8 bases in the middle. Per germline, CDR1 LGHNA and CDR2 YSLEER. CDR3 in amino acids: CASSQAWASTDTQYF. CDR3 DNA: TGCGCCAGCAGCCAAGCTTGGGCGAGCACAGATACGCAGTATTTT.

The sample holds many counts of this clonotype. V is TRBV12-3 or TRBV12-4 and J is TRBJ2-3, with D possibly being TRBD1 (8 bases). The CDR3 length is 15 residues. V dropped 11 bases and J dropped 2 bases, with 20 bases sitting between them. Written as DNA, the CDR3 is TGTGCCCTTCGGCGGGGGACAGGCACCACAGATACGCAGTATTTT. This gives the protein CALRRGTGTTDTQYF.

V usage is TRBV7-6 and J usage is TRBJ2-3; 11 bases align to TRBD2. This CDR3 contains 17 residues. Germline V gene lookup returns CDR1 SGHVS and CDR2 FNYEAQ. V lost 2 bases to trimming and J lost 0 bases; unmatched junction nucleotides: 4. CDR3 region: CASSLSLAGVSTDTQYF. As DNA, the CDR3 is TGTGCCAGCAGCTTATCACTAGCGGGGGTTAGCACAGATACGCAGTATTTT.

This sequence joins TRBV7-2 and TRBJ1-4; TRBD1 matches at 8 bases. Germline V lookup: CDR1 SGHTA, CDR2 FQGNSA. This CDR3 is 16 amino acids long. Trimming removed 4 bases from V and 8 bases from J; junction bases left unmatched: 12. CDR3 DNA: TGTGCCAGCAGCTCGCGTTCCGGGACAGGATCCGAAAAACTGTTTTTT. It yields the protein CASSSRSGTGSEKLFF.

The chain uses TRBV18 and TRBJ1-6, with unresolved D. Germline values: CDR1 KGHSH, CDR2 LQKENI. The germline V and J ends were trimmed by 3 bases and 2 bases, with 11 bases remaining between them. CDR3 length: 16 residues. The CDR3 sequence: CASSPRYSPYNSPLHF. DNA for the CDR3: TGTGCCAGCTCACCTAGGTACAGCCCCTATAATTCACCCCTCCACTTT. Combining the CDR3 with reference TRBV18 and TRBJ1-6 gives the whole variable domain NAGVMQNPRHLVRRRGQEARLRCSPMKGHSHVYWYRQLPEEGLKFMVYLQKENIIDESGMPKERFSAEFPKEGPSILRIQQVVRGDSAAYFCASSPRYSPYNSPLHFGNGTRLTVT.

This clonotype was seen many times. V and J are TRBV12-3 or TRBV12-4 and TRBJ2-3; TRBD2 matches at 12 bases. V shed 6 bases and J 2 bases; nucleotides not matched to a gene: 3. CDR3 length: 15 amino acids. The CDR3 DNA reads as TGTGCCAGCAGACCTAGCGGGGGGGCCACAGATACGCAGTATTTT. It yields the protein CASRPSGGATDTQYF.

This chain connects TRBV20-1 to TRBJ1-4, with D unresolved. This CDR3 has 13 residues. The germline CDR1 and CDR2 sequences are DFQATT and SNEGSKA (reference sequence). The V gene lost 6 bases and the J gene lost 1 base, with 9 bases spanning the gap. CDR3 sequence (DNA): TGCAGTGCCCCGATCCTAACTAATGAAAAACTGTTTTTT. It is translated as CSAPILTNEKLFF.

A few counts support this clonotype. CDR3 in DNA: TGTGCCAGCAGTTCCCAACGGCGGGAGACCCAGTACTTC. Its protein is CASSSQRRETQYF. The rearrangement links TRBV6-2 or TRBV6-3 to TRBJ2-5, with D unclear. The CDR3 runs to 13 residues. CDR1 is MNHEY and CDR2 is SVGEGT in the germline V gene. V lost 4 bases, J lost 5 bases, and 11 bases lay in between.